These T cell receptor beta chains were read from a single sample in a study of shared clonotypes between healthy human individuals. This table comes from immunoSEQ multiplex PCR, and its TCRdb copy is limited to in-frame clones, with some not included. The sample has 550,000 to 850,000 clones, around two thirds seen once. Sequenced material: memory CD4+ T cells sorted from blood. These receptors were obtained from a woman aged 25-40 years in good health. CDR3s leave out the opening cysteine and the closing phenylalanine or tryptophan. The order of the fields is CDR3 length, J gene, V gene, CDR3 protein.

>11|TRBJ2-1|TRBV27
ASSLSRPNEQF
>13|TRBJ1-2|TRBV2
ASSVVRTGGDGYT
>12|TRBJ2-1|TRBV7-3
ASSLLTRSDEQF
>15|TRBJ2-5|TRBV28
ASSPLGRGLSQETQY
>14|TRBJ2-2|TRBV19
ASRGPRTGDTGELF
>12|TRBJ1-5|TRBV2
ASSGRGGGQPQH
>12|TRBJ1-1|TRBV28
ASSLRTLNTEAF
>14|TRBJ2-2|TRBV30
AWSAPWRAGDGELF
>16|TRBJ2-7|TRBV5-1
ASSSSPDPASGTYEQY
>11|TRBJ2-3|TRBV4-1
ASRFAGADTQY
>14|TRBJ2-1|TRBV6-4
ASSDFASGGGNEQF
>11|TRBJ2-1|TRBV6-1
ASREAGRYEQF
>13|TRBJ2-7|TRBV7-3
ASSLGAASSYEQY
>12|TRBJ1-5|TRBV28
ASSPFESNQPQH
>11|TRBJ2-6|TRBV7-3
ASSFYGANVLT
>13|TRBJ2-7|TRBV5-1
ASSLGTGARYEQY
>13|TRBJ1-2|TRBV28
ASSPAVGSFYGYT
>12|TRBJ2-7|TRBV9
AYTSGPGRDEQY
>14|TRBJ2-3|TRBV11-2
ASSLGGDGRTDTQY
>14|TRBJ1-5|TRBV5-1
ASSLIQRGVNQPQH
>15|TRBJ2-3|TRBV6-1
ASSELGVAGMTDTQY
>12|TRBJ1-3|TRBV29-1
SVEDPGTGNTIY
>13|TRBJ1-4|TRBV29-1
SVEGGGADWKKLF
>11|TRBJ2-3|TRBV29-1
SVKGWLSDTQY